This T cell receptor beta chain was obtained from a study of T cell repertoires in cytomegalovirus infection. Study-wide context: CMV epitopes that were recently identified and HLA-C-restricted were used alongside well-studied HLA-B-restricted ones. Overall study findings and caveats: Using cumulative public TCR beta family frequency, the authors identified those who carried CMV together with the relevant HLA. It was HLA-C-restricted CMV-specific TCR beta clonotypes that dominated the response ex vivo.

TCRdb called the reads again in MiXCR, with one record for every CDR3 protein. The table records about 920,000 distinct CDR3 sequences, approximately 30% of them present only once. Germline loops: CDR1 ENHRY, CDR2 SYGVKD. Trimming took 6 bases from V and 8 from J; bases not matched to a gene: 4. The CDR3 has 13 residues. Comments on this clonotype: Antigen unknown.

The sequenced sample was cultured CD8+ T cells from PBMCs, obtained from culture after CMV antigen stimulation. The clonotype originates from a human donor in good health (CMV status not recorded). Some clones in this sample may be carry-over from other donors' samples. The chain employs TRBV10-3 and TRBJ2-1; 10 positions match TRBD1. CDR3 nucleotides: TGTGCCATCAGGGACAGGGGGAAAGATGAGCAGTTCTTC. This sequence encodes CAIRDRGKDEQFF.